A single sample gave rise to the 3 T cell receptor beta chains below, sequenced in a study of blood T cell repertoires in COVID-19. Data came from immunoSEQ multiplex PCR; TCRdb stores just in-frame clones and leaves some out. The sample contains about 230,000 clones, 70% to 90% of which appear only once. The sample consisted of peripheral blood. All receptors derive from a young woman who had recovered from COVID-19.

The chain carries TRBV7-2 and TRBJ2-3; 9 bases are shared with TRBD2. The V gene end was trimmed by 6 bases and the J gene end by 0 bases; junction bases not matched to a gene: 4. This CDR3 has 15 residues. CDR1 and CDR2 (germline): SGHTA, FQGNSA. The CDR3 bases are TGTGCCAGCAGTTCTAGCGGGACTAGCACAGATACGCAGTATTTT. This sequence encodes CASSSSGTSTDTQYF.

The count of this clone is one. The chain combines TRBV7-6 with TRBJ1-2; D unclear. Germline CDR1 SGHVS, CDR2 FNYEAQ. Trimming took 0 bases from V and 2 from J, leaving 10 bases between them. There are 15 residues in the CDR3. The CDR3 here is CASSLAHSKNYGYTF. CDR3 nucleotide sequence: TGTGCCAGCAGCTTAGCGCACAGCAAGAACTATGGCTACACCTTC.

The CDR3 sequence is CASSQSQAAAGNTIYF. DNA of the CDR3: TGCGCCAGCAGCCAAAGTCAGGCCGCCGCGGGAAACACCATATATTTT. This chain links TRBV4-3 with TRBJ1-3; D unclear. Trimming took off 2 bases at V and 4 bases at J, with 15 bases between the two ends. Germline V gene data show CDR1 as LGHNA and CDR2 as YSLEER. This CDR3 comprises 16 residues.